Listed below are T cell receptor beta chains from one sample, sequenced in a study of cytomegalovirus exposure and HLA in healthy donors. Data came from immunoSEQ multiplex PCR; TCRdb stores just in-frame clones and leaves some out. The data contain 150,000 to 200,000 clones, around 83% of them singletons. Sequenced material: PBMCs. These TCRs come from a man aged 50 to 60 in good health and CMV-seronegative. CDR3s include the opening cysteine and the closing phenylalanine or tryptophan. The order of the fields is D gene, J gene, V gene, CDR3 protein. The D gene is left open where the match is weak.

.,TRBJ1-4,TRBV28,CASRSGQSYGKLFF
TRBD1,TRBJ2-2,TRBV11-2,CASSQGTGGLTGELFF
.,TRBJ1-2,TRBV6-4,CASSDSAGADYGYTF
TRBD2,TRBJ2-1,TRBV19,CASSPTGLAGGSYNNEQFF
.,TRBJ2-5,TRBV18,CASSNKGTGSQETQYF
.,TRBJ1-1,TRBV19,CASAPPGYTEAFF
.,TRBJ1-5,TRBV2,CASSEDWRAQHF
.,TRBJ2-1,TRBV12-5,CASGRGNGGYNEQFF
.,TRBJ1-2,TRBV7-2,CASSLAGGKADYGYTF
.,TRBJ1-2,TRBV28,CASITRDNRGYTF
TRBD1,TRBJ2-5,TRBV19,CASSKDRLQETQYF
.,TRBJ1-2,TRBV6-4,CASSDSSGVDGYTF
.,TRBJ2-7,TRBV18,CASSRVGSYEQYF
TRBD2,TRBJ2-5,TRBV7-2,CASRTFTSGQETQYF
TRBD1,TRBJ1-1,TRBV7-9,CASSSRDSNTEAFF
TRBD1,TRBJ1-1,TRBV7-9,CASSRQGEAFF
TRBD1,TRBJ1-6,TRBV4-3,CASSQRRDRGYSPLHF
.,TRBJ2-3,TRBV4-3,CASSQDTTGTSFDTQYF
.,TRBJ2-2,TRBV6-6,CASSYSRVGDTGELFF
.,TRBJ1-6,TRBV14,CASAYGTGNSPLHF
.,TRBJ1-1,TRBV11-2,CASSLPMQGTEAFF
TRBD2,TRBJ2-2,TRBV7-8,CAGGGTLTGELFF
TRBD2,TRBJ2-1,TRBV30,CAWIGLAAGNEQFF
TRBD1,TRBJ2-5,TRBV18,CASSKGQKQETQYF
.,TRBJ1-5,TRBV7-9,CASSLGPQGQPQHF
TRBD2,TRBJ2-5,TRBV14,CASSRPASGSGETQYF
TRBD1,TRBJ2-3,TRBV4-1,CASSFHGTETQYF
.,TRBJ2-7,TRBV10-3,CAISESGSYEQYF
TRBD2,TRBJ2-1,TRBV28,CASLLAGESYNEQFF
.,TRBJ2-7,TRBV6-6,CASSYDSRIDYEQYF
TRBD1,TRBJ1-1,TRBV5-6,CASSLTGGDWTEAFF
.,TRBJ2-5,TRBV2,CASWGRETQYF
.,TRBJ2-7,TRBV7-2,CASSLFYGRGYEQYF
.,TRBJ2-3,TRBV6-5,CASRPLGSNTDTQYF
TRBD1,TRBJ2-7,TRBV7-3,CASSVTGGFYEQYF
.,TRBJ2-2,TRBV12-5,CASGFGEATGELFF
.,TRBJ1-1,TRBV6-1,CASRDGLMNTEAFF
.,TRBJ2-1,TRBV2,CASSAVSSYNEQFF
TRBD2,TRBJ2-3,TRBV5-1,CASSGAGYTDTQYF
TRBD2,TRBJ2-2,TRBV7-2,CASTAGRASVTGELFF
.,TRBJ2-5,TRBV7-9,CASSLGAGFSETQYF
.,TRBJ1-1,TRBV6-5,CASSYGGAAGTEAFF
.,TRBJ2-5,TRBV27,CASSPRGQETQYF